These 5 T cell receptor beta chains share one sample of origin, sequenced in a study of graft-versus-host responses after intestinal transplantation. Libraries were prepared by immunoSEQ multiplex PCR; TCRdb keeps only in-frame clonotypes and omits some of them. Of approximately 58,000 clones in the sample, around nine tenths are singletons; the top ten hold more than 2.5%. The starting material was PBMCs, obtained approximately 120 days after intestinal transplantation. The source is a human patient who received an intestinal transplant, so some T cells may come from the graft donor.

The V gene is TRBV5-5, the J gene TRBJ2-7; TRBD1 might be the D (5 bases). The CDR3 consists of 13 residues. V lost 4 bases, J lost 2 bases, and 10 bases lay in between. CDR1 and CDR2 from the germline V gene are SGHKS and YYEKEE (reference sequence). The CDR3 here is CASSPQGPYEQYF. Here the CDR3 DNA reads TGTGCCAGCAGCCCGCAGGGCCCCTACGAGCAGTACTTC.

This rearrangement joins TRBV9 to TRBJ2-2; possibly TRBD1 or TRBD2 for D (5 bases each). The CDR3 contains 16 residues. V lost 0 bases, J lost 3 bases, and 12 bases lay in between. Germline lookup yields CDR1 SGDLS and CDR2 YYNGEE. This chain's CDR3 is CASSVGVRGHTGELFF. The CDR3 region has the DNA TGTGCCAGCAGCGTAGGGGTCCGGGGCCACACCGGGGAGCTGTTTTTT. The variable domain in full, completed from reference TRBV9 and TRBJ2-2, reads DSGVTQTPKHLITATGQRVTLRCSPRSGDLSVYWYQQSLDQGLQFLIQYYNGEERAKGNILERFSAQQFPDLHSELNLSSLELGDSALYFCASSVGVRGHTGELFFGEGSRLTVL.

The genes are TRBV19 and TRBJ1-2, with D perhaps matching TRBD1 (5 bases). There are 15 residues in the CDR3. From germline, CDR1 is LNHDA and CDR2 SQIVND (reference sequence). The V and J ends lost 5 bases and 4 bases respectively, with 17 bases between them. The CDR3 spells CASSSQLTGSYGYTF. The CDR3 bases are TGTGCCAGTAGTTCCCAGCTTACAGGCTCCTATGGCTACACCTTC.

The chain is built from TRBV5-1 and TRBJ1-2; 7 bases match TRBD1. Per germline, CDR1 SGHRS and CDR2 YFSETQ. This CDR3 is built from 17 residues. The J segment lost 3 bases and the V segment lost 1 base, leaving 12 bases of the junction unmatched. The CDR3 nucleotides read TGCGCCAGCAGCTTGACTACAGCCTCGGGACAGTACTATGGCTACACCTTC. It encodes CASSLTTASGQYYGYTF.

This chain connects TRBV28 to TRBJ2-1, with D tentatively TRBD1 (6 bases). The CDR3 runs to 15 residues. Trimming left V 6 bases short and J 0 bases short, with 12 bases between. The V gene's germline CDR1 is MDHEN and CDR2 SYDVKM. The CDR3 DNA follows: TGTGCCAGCAGCCTCAGGGGCCCCTCCTACAATGAGCAGTTCTTC. It specifies CASSLRGPSYNEQFF. Together with reference TRBV28 and TRBJ2-1, the CDR3 gives the full variable domain: DVKVTQSSRYLVKRTGEKVFLECVQDMDHENMFWYRQDPGLGLRLIYFSYDVKMKEKGDIPEGYSVSREKKERFSLILESASTNQTSMYLCASSLRGPSYNEQFFGPGTRLTVL.